This entry describes one T cell receptor (beta chain). Its antigen is not known. The germline V and J ends were trimmed by 0 bases and 7 bases, with 4 bases remaining between them. Looked up from germline, CDR1 is GTSNPN and CDR2 is SVGIG (reference sequence). CDR3 length: 11 amino acids. TCR cDNA molecules were tagged individually, and each one carried a unique molecular identifier. One entry per CDR3 protein results from TCRdb running MiXCR on the 5' RACE reads. The sample carries 6,500 to 8,000 distinct CDR3 sequences, 3% to 3.5% recorded once. The data derive from a study of spatial heterogeneity in lung cancer. For the study at large: A unique TCR and UMI combination showed up more than ten times in raw reads, on average. The study's findings and limits: Expanded alpha and beta TCR counts within tumors tracked tumor mutation counts. The study estimated around 6.3% alpha and under 15% beta chain coverage of tumor T cells.

Time point here: sample taken at primary tumor resection. This chain uses TRBV30 with TRBJ2-1; D is unclear. The origin of this receptor is a male donor with early-stage non-small cell lung cancer. This sample comprised lung tumor tissue, obtained at surgery. This chain's CDR3 is CAWSVINEQFF. CDR3 coding DNA: TGTGCCTGGAGTGTGATTAATGAGCAGTTCTTC.